This TCR beta chain came from a study of blood T cell repertoires in COVID-19. At the level of the study: Samples taken during acute and convalescent COVID-19 were collected in the United States, Italy and Spain. PBMCs, B-cell-depleted T cells, or T cells provided the cDNA or gDNA that made up the material.

The CDR3 spans 16 residues. V was clipped by 5 bases and J by 2 bases, with 16 bases between them. In germline, CDR1 is LGHDT, CDR2 YNNKEL (reference sequence). As originally analysed: Estimation of nucleated cell counts was performed using reference gene primer amplification. Only in-frame clones appear in the TCRdb table, and some are missing; sequencing was by immunoSEQ multiplex PCR. V and J calls and clone size are those listed in that table; D and trimming were worked out from the DNA. The repertoire includes more than 120,000 clones, 70% to 90% of them detected once, and 28% sits in the top ten.

This sequence originates from a human donor in a cohort sampled during active COVID-19. Sequenced material: peripheral blood. J is TRBJ2-1 and V is TRBV3-1 (or the pseudogene TRBV3-2); perhaps TRBD2 as D (6 bases). CDR3 sequence reads: CASSYRAGLAYNEQFF. For the CDR3, the DNA is TGTGCCAGCAGCTACCGAGCGGGCCTAGCCTACAATGAGCAGTTCTTC.